This note documents a single T cell receptor beta chain sequence. Its antigen is unknown. The entry originates in a study of CXCR3-negative and CXCR3-positive naive CD8 T cells. CDR3 length: 13 residues. General study findings and limits: Naive subsets expressed similar surface CD5; TRB CDR3 features served to infer TCR strength. Comparison of naive CXCR3-negative and CXCR3-positive cells revealed similar TRBV-TRBJ usage, while memory cells differed.

In preparing the TRB cDNA libraries, 5' RACE with UMI labels was used. Reprocessing the 5' RACE reads, TCRdb reports a single entry for every CDR3 protein and omits DNA. The sample totals about 38,000 distinct CDR3 sequences; its top ten clones hold roughly 15%. This sequence was found in a human donor in good health. Some clones in this sample may be carry-over from other donors' samples. Material: memory CD8+ T cells from blood. V gene TRBV12-3 or TRBV12-4 combines with J gene TRBJ2-1; the D call of TRBD2 rests on TCRdb alone, since no DNA is present to check it. This CDR3 is CASSFAGGGEQFF.